The 27 T cell receptor beta chains below were found in one sample sequenced in a study of cytomegalovirus exposure and HLA in healthy donors. PCR was performed using 60 Vbeta and 13 Jbeta primers. Assay: immunoSEQ multiplex PCR; the TCRdb copy retains only in-frame clones and omits some. The sample has about 120,000 clones, 15% to 20% seen once. Sequencing input: PBMCs. These receptors were collected from a female donor in good health and CMV-seropositive.

The chain uses TRBV4-2 and TRBJ2-1, with TRBD2 identical over 13 bases. V was pared by 4 bases and J by 4 bases, with 10 bases of the junction left unmatched. This CDR3 comprises 18 residues. The germline CDR1 and CDR2 sequences are LGHNA and YNFKEQ. The CDR3 is CASSPGLAGDEGYNEQFF. The CDR3 nucleotides are TGTGCCAGCAGCCCCGGACTAGCGGGAGATGAGGGGTACAATGAGCAGTTCTTC.

This clone has more than one count but fewer than ten. The chain links TRBV4-3 to TRBJ2-1; the D gene is possibly TRBD1 (5 bases). Trimming cost V 3 bases and J 8 bases, with 17 bases left between them. CDR1 and CDR2 from the germline V gene are LGHNA and YSLEER. This CDR3 is built from 15 residues. The CDR3 DNA follows: TGCGCCAGCAGCCAGGCCCTATTGTGGGGCGATGAGCAGTTCTTC. Translating it yields CASSQALLWGDEQFF.

This clone was seen only a few times. The chain combines TRBV4-3 with TRBJ2-3; 8 bases fit TRBD2. CDR1 is LGHNA and CDR2 is YSLEER in the germline V gene. The CDR3 covers 16 residues. V lost 4 bases to trimming and J lost 0 bases; unmatched junction nucleotides: 6. For the CDR3, the DNA is TGCGCCAGCAGCCTGGAGAAGCGGGGGAGCACAGATACGCAGTATTTT. Amino acid sequence: CASSLEKRGSTDTQYF.

The chain has TRBV19 and TRBJ2-7; a weak D match, TRBD2 (6 bases). Trimming pared 3 bases from V and 7 bases from J, leaving 13 bases between. Germline CDR1 is LNHDA and CDR2 is SQIVND (reference sequence). This CDR3 spans 13 amino acids. The chain's CDR3 is CASSMVGGGEQYF. Written as DNA, the CDR3 is TGTGCCAGTAGTATGGTTGGAGGAGGGGAGCAGTACTTC. Filled out from reference TRBV19 and TRBJ2-7, the complete variable domain reads DGGITQSPKYLFRKEGQNVTLSCEQNLNHDAMYWYRQDPGQGLRLIYYSQIVNDFQKGDIAEGYSVSREKKESFPLTVTSAQKNPTAFYLCASSMVGGGEQYFGPGTRLTVT.

This clone was counted between two and nine times. This sequence joins TRBV25-1 and TRBJ2-3; weak D call: TRBD2 (5 bases). The CDR3 extends over 12 amino acids. The germline CDR1 and CDR2 sequences are MGHDK and SYGVNS. V lost 7 bases, J lost 6 bases, and 11 bases lay in between. The CDR3 DNA is TGTGCCAGCACCGCTAGCTCCGATACGCAGTATTTT. Its translation is CASTASSDTQYF. Full variable domain (remainder filled in from reference TRBV25-1 and TRBJ2-3): EADIYQTPRYLVIGTGKKITLECSQTMGHDKMYWYQQDPGMELHLIHYSYGVNSTEKGDLSSESTVSRIRTEHFPLTLESARPSHTSQYLCASTASSDTQYFGPGTRLTVL.

The chain links TRBV29-1 to TRBJ2-7; D unclear. The CDR3 totals 12 residues. V was cut by 3 bases and J by 3 bases, with 9 bases left in between. CDR1 and CDR2 from the germline V gene are SQVTM and ANQGSEA. The CDR3 DNA is TGCAGCGTTGAGTCCAGGAACTACGAGCAGTACTTC. It yields the protein CSVESRNYEQYF.

This rearrangement joins TRBV28 to TRBJ2-3; tentative D call: TRBD2 (5 bases). Germline V gene data show CDR1 as MDHEN and CDR2 as SYDVKM. Trimming removed 3 bases from V and 0 bases from J, with 7 bases in between. CDR3 length: 14 amino acids. The CDR3 reads CASSFSGSTDTQYF. The CDR3 DNA sequence: TGTGCCAGCAGTTTCTCGGGAAGCACAGATACGCAGTATTTT.

This clone was counted only a few times. This chain connects TRBV30 to TRBJ2-1; tentatively, D is TRBD1 (6 bases). Germline assignment: CDR1 GTSNPN and CDR2 SVGIG (reference sequence). Trimming took off 5 bases at V and 0 bases at J, with 8 bases between the two ends. CDR3 length equals 13 residues. The CDR3 region is CAWADSSYNEQFF. The CDR3 bases are TGTGCCTGGGCGGACAGCTCCTACAATGAGCAGTTCTTC.

The chain carries TRBV18 and TRBJ1-2; D gene ambiguous. The V and J ends lost 3 bases and 8 bases respectively, with 13 bases between them. Germline V gene lookup returns CDR1 KGHSH and CDR2 LQKENI. The CDR3 length is 13 residues. The CDR3 DNA reads TGTGCCAGCTCACCTTTCCCCCGAGGAGGCTACACCTTC. This codes for CASSPFPRGGYTF.

This clone came up a few times. This chain joins TRBV18 and TRBJ2-7; TRBD2 matches at 11 bases. Germline V gives CDR1 KGHSH, CDR2 LQKENI. The CDR3 is made up of 16 amino acids. J lost 0 bases, V lost 4 bases, and 5 bases had no gene match. The CDR3 DNA reads TGTGCCAGCTCACTCCGGACTAGCGGGTTCTCCTACGAGCAGTACTTC. This sequence encodes CASSLRTSGFSYEQYF.

This clone was counted only a few times. The chain joins TRBV7-2 to TRBJ2-5; no reliable D call. The germline V gene encodes CDR1 SGHTA and CDR2 FQGNSA. The CDR3 runs 14 residues. V was pared by 5 bases and J by 1 base, with 11 bases between. CDR3: CASSRQIPQETQYF. In DNA, the CDR3 is TGTGCCAGCAGCCGACAAATTCCCCAAGAGACCCAGTACTTC.

This clone showed up just a few times. This sequence joins TRBV10-3 and TRBJ2-1; D uncertain. The CDR3 is 13 amino acids. Deletions cut 11 bases from V and 0 bases from J, with 11 bases between. Germline-derived CDR1 and CDR2 are ENHRY and SYGVKD. CDR3 sequence: CALRSSSYNEQFF. CDR3 nucleotides: TGTGCCCTGAGGTCCAGCTCCTACAATGAGCAGTTCTTC.

This clone was recorded a few times. The genes are TRBV5-1 and TRBJ1-4, with D perhaps TRBD1 (5 bases). The CDR3 consists of 15 residues. CDR1 and CDR2 (germline): SGHRS, YFSETQ. The germline V and J ends were trimmed by 1 base and 3 bases, with 10 bases remaining between them. CDR3 nucleotide sequence: TGCGCCAGCAGCTTGACGACAGACCCTAATGAAAAACTGTTTTTT. Residues: CASSLTTDPNEKLFF. Combining the CDR3 with reference TRBV5-1 and TRBJ1-4 gives the whole variable domain KAGVTQTPRYLIKTRGQQVTLSCSPISGHRSVSWYQQTPGQGLQFLFEYFSETQRNKGNFPGRFSGRQFSNSRSEMNVSTLELGDSALYLCASSLTTDPNEKLFFGSGTQLSVL.

This clone was observed a few times. For the CDR3, the DNA is TGTGCCAGCAGTCCCGCGGGAAACACCATATATTTT. Its protein is CASSPAGNTIYF. The chain employs TRBV28 and TRBJ1-3; D is undetermined. V was cut by 5 bases and J by 4 bases, with 6 bases left in between. The CDR3 runs 12 residues. The germline CDR1 and CDR2 sequences are MDHEN and SYDVKM.

The sample holds one count of this clone. This chain joins TRBV27 and TRBJ2-5; the match to TRBD2 covers 9 bases. The J segment lost 3 bases and the V segment lost 8 bases, leaving 16 bases of the junction unmatched. The CDR3 contains 17 residues. Germline-derived CDR1 and CDR2 are MNHEY and SMNVEV (reference sequence). The CDR3 DNA reads TGTGCCAGCGACACTAGGGCTAGCGGGGAAAGAGAAGAGACCCAGTACTTC. This gives the protein CASDTRASGEREETQYF.

This chain connects TRBV5-1 to TRBJ2-5, with 8 bases identical to TRBD1. V shed 3 bases and J 4 bases; nucleotides not matched to a gene: 8. Germline CDR1 and CDR2: SGHRS and YFSETQ. The CDR3 contains 15 residues. The DNA for the CDR3 is TGCGCCAGCAGCTCTCGGGCAGGGGGCGCAGAGACCCAGTACTTC. This translates into CASSSRAGGAETQYF.

The rearrangement uses TRBV30 and TRBJ2-7; TRBD1 matches at 8 bases. The CDR3 is 14 residues long. CDR1 GTSNPN and CDR2 SVGIG come from the germline V gene (reference sequence). CDR3 loop: CAYGPRDRFHGQYF. Written as DNA, the CDR3 is TGTGCTTACGGCCCCCGGGACAGGTTTCACGGGCAGTACTTC.

The gene calls are TRBV30 and TRBJ2-2, with 7 nucleotides matching TRBD2. Looked up from germline, CDR1 is GTSNPN and CDR2 is SVGIG (reference sequence). The junction had 7 bases not matched to a gene; V was cut back by 5 bases and J by 4 bases. The CDR3 has 14 amino acids. The CDR3: CAWGGGIRTGELFF. CDR3 nucleotides: TGTGCCTGGGGGGGAGGGATTCGCACCGGGGAGCTGTTTTTT.

Details on this clone: Other DNA sequences within the sample encode an identical CDR3. The chain recombines TRBV7-8 with TRBJ2-2; D is uncertain. CDR3 size: 15 residues. The ends were cut back, 3 bases at V and 0 bases at J, with 8 bases in the middle. Germline CDR1 SGHVS, CDR2 FQNEAQ. The CDR3 reads CASSFAGPNTGELFF. The CDR3 DNA sequence: TGTGCCAGCAGCTTTGCAGGTCCGAACACCGGGGAGCTGTTTTTT.

This chain uses TRBV14 with TRBJ2-6, with 12 bases lining up with TRBD1. Germline CDR1 SGHDN, CDR2 FVKESK. This CDR3 has 19 residues. The V gene end was trimmed by 2 bases and the J gene end by 3 bases; junction bases not matched to a gene: 8. The CDR3 DNA is TGTGCCAGCAGCCAACACCCGGGACAGGGGGCACGTGGGGCCAACGTCCTGACTTTC. Its protein product is CASSQHPGQGARGANVLTF.

This clone was recorded a few times. V and J are TRBV5-4 and TRBJ2-5; D might be TRBD1 (5 bases). The length of the CDR3 is 11 residues. V was trimmed by 1 base and J by 7 bases, leaving 5 bases between them. Germline-derived CDR1 and CDR2 are SGHNT and YYREEE (reference sequence). The CDR3 reads CASSLTGTQYF. Here the CDR3 DNA reads TGTGCCAGCAGCTTGACAGGGACCCAGTACTTC.

This sequence joins TRBV6-1 and TRBJ2-5; tentatively, D is TRBD2 (6 bases). The CDR3 is 14 amino acids. V was cut by 4 bases and J by 2 bases, with 11 bases left in between. Germline values: CDR1 MNHNS, CDR2 SASEGT. CDR3 sequence (DNA): TGTGCCAGCAGTGGGGTCGGGAGACAAGAGACCCAGTACTTC. Amino acid sequence: CASSGVGRQETQYF.

The chain recombines TRBV29-1 with TRBJ2-1, with D tentatively TRBD1 (5 bases). Trimming stripped 1 base from V and 0 bases from J, with 16 bases between. Germline CDR1 and CDR2: SQVTM and ANQGSEA. CDR3 length: 17 residues. CDR3 amino acids: CSVEGGWAESSYNEQFF. Written as DNA, the CDR3 is TGCAGCGTTGAAGGGGGCTGGGCAGAGAGCTCCTACAATGAGCAGTTCTTC.

The chain couples TRBV4-3 to TRBJ2-7; 11 bases align to TRBD2. The CDR3 is 14 amino acids. The junction had 4 bases not matched to a gene; V was cut back by 4 bases and J by 5 bases. Germline V CDR1 and CDR2: LGHNA, YSLEER. The DNA of the CDR3 is TGCGCCAGCAGCCTTACGGGACTAGCGGACGAGCAGTACTTC. It is translated as CASSLTGLADEQYF.

The table lists this clone with a count of one. The CDR3: CASNPRAGGGNTIYF. The CDR3 nucleotides read TGTGCCAGCAACCCCCGGGCGGGAGGTGGAAACACCATATATTTT. This chain connects TRBV2 to TRBJ1-3; D call uncertain. The germline gives CDR1 SNHLY, CDR2 FYNNEI. Trimming pared 7 bases from V and 3 bases from J, leaving 16 bases between. The CDR3 covers 15 residues. The full variable domain, completed using reference TRBV2 and TRBJ1-3, is EPEVTQTPSHQVTQMGQEVILRCVPISNHLYFYWYRQILGQKVEFLVSFYNNEISEKSEIFDDQFSVERPDGSNFTLKIRSTKLEDSAMYFCASNPRAGGGNTIYFGEGSWLTVV.

This clone was observed a handful of times. V usage is TRBV30 and J usage is TRBJ2-2, with 8 bases lining up with TRBD2. CDR3 size: 14 residues. The germline V gene encodes CDR1 GTSNPN and CDR2 SVGIG (reference sequence). Trimming cost V 5 bases and J 7 bases; bases outside gene matches: 9. The CDR3, as DNA: TGTGCCTGGTCCGGGGGGGCATCGATCGGGGAGCTGTTTTTT. This sequence encodes CAWSGGASIGELFF.

V gene TRBV6-1 combines with J gene TRBJ2-3; 7 bases agree with TRBD1. The length of the CDR3 is 14 residues. The V gene end was trimmed by 6 bases and the J gene end by 1 base; junction bases not matched to a gene: 4. Germline CDR1 and CDR2: MNHNS and SASEGT. DNA of the CDR3: TGTGCCAGCAGGAGGGACAGCCGCACAGATACGCAGTATTTT. Translated: CASRRDSRTDTQYF.